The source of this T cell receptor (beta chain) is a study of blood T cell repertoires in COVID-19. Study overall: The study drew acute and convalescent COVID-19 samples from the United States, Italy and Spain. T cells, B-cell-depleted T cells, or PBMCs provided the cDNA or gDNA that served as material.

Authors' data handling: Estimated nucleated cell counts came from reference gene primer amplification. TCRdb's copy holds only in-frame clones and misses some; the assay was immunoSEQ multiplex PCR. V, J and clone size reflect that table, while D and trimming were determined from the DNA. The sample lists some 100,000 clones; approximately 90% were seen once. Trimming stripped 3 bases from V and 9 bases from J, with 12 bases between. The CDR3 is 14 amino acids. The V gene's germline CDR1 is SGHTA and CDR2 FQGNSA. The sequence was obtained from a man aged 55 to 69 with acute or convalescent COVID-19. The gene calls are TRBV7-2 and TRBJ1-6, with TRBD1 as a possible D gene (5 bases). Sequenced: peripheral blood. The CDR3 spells CASSFRASGSPLHF. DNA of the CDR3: TGTGCCAGCAGCTTCAGGGCTTCTGGTTCACCCCTCCACTTT.